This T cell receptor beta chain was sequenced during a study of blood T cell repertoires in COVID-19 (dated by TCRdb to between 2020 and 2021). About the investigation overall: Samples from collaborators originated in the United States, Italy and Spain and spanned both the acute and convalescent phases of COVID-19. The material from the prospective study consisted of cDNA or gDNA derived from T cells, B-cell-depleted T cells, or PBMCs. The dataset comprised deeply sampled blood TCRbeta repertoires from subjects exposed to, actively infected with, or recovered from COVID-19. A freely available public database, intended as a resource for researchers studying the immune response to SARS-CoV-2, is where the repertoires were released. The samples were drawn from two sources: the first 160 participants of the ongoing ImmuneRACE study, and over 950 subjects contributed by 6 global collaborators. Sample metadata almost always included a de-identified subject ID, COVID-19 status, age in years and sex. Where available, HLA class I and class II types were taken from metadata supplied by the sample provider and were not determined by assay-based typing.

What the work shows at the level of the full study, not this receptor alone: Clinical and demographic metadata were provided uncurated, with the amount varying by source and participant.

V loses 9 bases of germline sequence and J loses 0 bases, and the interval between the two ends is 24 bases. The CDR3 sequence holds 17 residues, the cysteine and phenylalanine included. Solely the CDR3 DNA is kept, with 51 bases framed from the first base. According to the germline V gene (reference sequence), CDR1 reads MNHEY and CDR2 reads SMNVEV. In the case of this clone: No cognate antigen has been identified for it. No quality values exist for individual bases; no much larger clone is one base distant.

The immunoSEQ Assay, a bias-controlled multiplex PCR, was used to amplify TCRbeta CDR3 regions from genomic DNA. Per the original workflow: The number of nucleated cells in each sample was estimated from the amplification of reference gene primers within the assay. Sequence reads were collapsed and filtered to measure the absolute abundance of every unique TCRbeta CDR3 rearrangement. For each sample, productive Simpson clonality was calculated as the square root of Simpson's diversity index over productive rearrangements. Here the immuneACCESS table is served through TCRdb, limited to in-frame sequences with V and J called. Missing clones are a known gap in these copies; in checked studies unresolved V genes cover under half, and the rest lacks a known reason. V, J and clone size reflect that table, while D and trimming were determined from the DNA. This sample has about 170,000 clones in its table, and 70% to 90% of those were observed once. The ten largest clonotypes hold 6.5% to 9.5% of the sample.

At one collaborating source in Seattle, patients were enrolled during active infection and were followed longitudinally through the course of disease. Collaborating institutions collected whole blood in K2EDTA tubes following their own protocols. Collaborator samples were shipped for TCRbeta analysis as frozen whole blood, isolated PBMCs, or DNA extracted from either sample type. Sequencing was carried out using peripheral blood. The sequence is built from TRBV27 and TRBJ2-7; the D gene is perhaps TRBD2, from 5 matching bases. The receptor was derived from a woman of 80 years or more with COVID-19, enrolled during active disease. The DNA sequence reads TGTGCCAGGCCCGAAACCGGAGGACCAGCGCGCTCCTACGAGCAGTACTTC. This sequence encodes CARPETGGPARSYEQYF.